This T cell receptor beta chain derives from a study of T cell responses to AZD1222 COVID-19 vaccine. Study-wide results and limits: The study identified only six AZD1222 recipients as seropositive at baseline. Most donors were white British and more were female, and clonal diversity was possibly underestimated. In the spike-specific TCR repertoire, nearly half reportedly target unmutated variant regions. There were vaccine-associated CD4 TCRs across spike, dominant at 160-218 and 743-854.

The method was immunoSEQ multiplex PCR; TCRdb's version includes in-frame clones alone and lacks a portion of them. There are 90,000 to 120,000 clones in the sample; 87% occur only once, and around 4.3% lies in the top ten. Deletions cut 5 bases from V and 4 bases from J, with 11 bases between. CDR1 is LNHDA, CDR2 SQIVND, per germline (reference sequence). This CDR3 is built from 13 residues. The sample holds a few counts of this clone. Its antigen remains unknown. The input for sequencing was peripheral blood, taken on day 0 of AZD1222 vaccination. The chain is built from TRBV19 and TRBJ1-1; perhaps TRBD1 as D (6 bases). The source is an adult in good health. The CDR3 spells CASSSVRGTEAFF. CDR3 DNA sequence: TGTGCCAGTAGTTCCGTCAGGGGCACTGAAGCTTTCTTT.